Below are 2 T cell receptor beta chains sequenced from a single sample in a study of T cells after yellow fever vaccination (dated by TCRdb to between 2017 and 2020). The treatment or condition label here, explained by the study, means: live attenuated yellow fever vaccine strain. Library preparation employed 5' RACE. Sequenced using an Illumina HiSeq 2500. TCRdb itself trimmed the public reads at Q25 with fastp, ran MiXCR and retained productive beta chains. Rows are combined by CDR3 protein, so each entry shows the most common genes and DNA. The sample table lists 610,000 or so distinct CDR3 sequences, 9% to 15% of them with a count of one. 15% of the sample is taken by the ten largest. The specimen comprised PBMCs, sampled on the day of the yellow fever booster vaccination. Every receptor here comes from a man aged 25 to 40 who received the YFV17D yellow fever vaccine.

The J gene is TRBJ2-3, the V gene TRBV29-1; D not resolved. The CDR3 has 9 amino acids. The V gene lost 1 base and the J gene lost 14 bases, with 7 bases spanning the gap. Germline V CDR1 and CDR2: SQVTM, ANQGSEA. The CDR3 loop is CSVEGGGYF. Written as DNA, the CDR3 is TGCAGCGTTGAAGGCGGCGGGTATTTT.

The chain is built from TRBV29-1 and TRBJ1-1; possible D gene TRBD1, 6 bases. The CDR3 is 13 residues long. CDR1 is SQVTM and CDR2 is ANQGSEA in the germline V gene. V lost 5 bases to trimming and J lost 4 bases, with 14 bases between them. CDR3 residues: CSVHTGYGTEAFF. In nucleotides, the CDR3 is TGCAGCGTTCATACAGGGTATGGCACTGAAGCTTTCTTT.